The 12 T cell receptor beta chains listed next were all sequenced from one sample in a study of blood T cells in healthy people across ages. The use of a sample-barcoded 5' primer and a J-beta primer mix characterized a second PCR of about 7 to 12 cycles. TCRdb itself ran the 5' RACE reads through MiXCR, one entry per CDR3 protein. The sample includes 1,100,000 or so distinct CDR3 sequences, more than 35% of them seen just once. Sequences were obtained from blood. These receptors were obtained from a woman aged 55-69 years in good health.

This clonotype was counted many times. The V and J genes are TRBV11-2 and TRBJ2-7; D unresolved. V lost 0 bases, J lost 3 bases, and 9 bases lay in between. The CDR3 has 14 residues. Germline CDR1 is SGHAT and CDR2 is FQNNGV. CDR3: CASSLDPTVYEQYF. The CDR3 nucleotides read TGTGCCAGCAGCTTAGACCCGACTGTCTACGAGCAGTACTTC.

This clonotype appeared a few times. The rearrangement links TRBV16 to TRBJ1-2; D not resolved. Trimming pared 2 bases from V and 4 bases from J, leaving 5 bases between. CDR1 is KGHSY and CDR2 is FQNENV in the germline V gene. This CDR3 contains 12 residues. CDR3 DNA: TGTGCCAGCAGCCAAACGAGCTATGGCTACACCTTC. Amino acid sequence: CASSQTSYGYTF.

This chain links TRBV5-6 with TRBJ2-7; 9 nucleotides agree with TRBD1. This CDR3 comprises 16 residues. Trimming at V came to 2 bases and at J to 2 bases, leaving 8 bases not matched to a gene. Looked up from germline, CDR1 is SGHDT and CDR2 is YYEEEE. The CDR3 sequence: CASSFLGTGNTYEQYF. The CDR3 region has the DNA TGTGCCAGCAGCTTCCTCGGGACAGGGAACACCTACGAGCAGTACTTC.

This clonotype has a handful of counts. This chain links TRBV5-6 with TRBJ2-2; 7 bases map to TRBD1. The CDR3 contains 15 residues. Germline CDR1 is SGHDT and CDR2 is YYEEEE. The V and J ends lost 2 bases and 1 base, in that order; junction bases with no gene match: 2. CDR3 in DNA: TGTGCCAGCAGCTTTCGGGACAGGAACACCGGGGAGCTGTTTTTT. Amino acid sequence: CASSFRDRNTGELFF. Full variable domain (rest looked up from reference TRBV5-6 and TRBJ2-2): DAGVTQSPTHLIKTRGQQVTLRCSPKSGHDTVSWYQQALGQGPQFIFQYYEEEERQRGNFPDRFSGHQFPNYSSELNVNALLLGDSALYLCASSFRDRNTGELFFGEGSRLTVL.

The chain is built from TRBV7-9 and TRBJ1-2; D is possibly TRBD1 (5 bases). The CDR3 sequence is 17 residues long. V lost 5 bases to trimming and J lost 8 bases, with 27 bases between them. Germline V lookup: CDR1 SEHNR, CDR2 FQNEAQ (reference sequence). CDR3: CASSPFQLRGGAEGYTF. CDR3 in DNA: TGTGCCAGCAGCCCGTTCCAGCTTCGGGGCGGGGCGGAAGGCTACACCTTC.

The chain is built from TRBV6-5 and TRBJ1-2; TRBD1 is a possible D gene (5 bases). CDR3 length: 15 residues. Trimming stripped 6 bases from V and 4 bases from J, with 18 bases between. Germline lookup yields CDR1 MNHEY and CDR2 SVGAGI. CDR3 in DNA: TGTGCCAGCAGCCCACCAGGGCGCTTAGGCTATGGCTACACCTTC. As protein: CASSPPGRLGYGYTF.

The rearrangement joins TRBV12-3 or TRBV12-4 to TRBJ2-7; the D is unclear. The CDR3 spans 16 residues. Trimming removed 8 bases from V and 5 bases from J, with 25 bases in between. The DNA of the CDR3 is TGTGCCAGCGGTTCCGGTAAGGAATTCAACCTACACGAGCAGTACTTC. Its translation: CASGSGKEFNLHEQYF.

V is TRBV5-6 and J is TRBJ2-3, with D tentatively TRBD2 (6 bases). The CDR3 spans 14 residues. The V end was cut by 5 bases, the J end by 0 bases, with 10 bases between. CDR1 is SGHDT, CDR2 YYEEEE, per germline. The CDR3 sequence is CASREGLSTDTQYF. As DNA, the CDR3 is TGTGCCAGCAGGGAGGGCCTTAGCACAGATACGCAGTATTTT.

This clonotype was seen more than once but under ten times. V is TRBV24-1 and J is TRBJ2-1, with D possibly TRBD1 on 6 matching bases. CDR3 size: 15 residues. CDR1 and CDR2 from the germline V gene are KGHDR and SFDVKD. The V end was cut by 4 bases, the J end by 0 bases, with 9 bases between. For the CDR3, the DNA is TGTGCCACCAGTGACGTAGGGGGCTCCTACAATGAGCAGTTCTTC. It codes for CATSDVGGSYNEQFF.

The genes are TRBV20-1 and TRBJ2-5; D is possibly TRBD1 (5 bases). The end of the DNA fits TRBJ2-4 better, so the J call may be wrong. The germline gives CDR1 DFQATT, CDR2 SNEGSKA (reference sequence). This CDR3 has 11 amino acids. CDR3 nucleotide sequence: TGCAGTGCTAGACAGGGTGGCATTCAGTACTTC. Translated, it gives CSARQGGIQYF.

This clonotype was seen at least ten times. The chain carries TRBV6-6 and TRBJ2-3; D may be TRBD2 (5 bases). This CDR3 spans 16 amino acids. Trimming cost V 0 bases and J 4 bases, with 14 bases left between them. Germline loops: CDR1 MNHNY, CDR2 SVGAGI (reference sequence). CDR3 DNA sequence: TGTGCCAGCAGTTACTCGGCGGCGGCTAGCTCAGATACGCAGTATTTT. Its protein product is CASSYSAAASSDTQYF.

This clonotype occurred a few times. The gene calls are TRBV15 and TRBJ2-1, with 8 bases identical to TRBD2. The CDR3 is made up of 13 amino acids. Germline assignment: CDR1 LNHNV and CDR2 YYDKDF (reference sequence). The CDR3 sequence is CATGGRSYNEQFF. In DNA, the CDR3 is TGTGCTACTGGCGGGAGGTCCTACAATGAGCAGTTCTTC.